The T cell receptor beta chain under discussion was sequenced for a study of T cell responses to AZD1222 COVID-19 vaccine. The table came from immunoSEQ multiplex PCR; TCRdb's copy has only in-frame clones and leaves some out. Of 90,000 to 150,000 clones listed, approximately 90% are singletons. On this clone itself: Its antigen is still unknown.

General study results and limits: Repertoires were sampled only after the peak T cell response. Vaccine-associated CD4 TCRs spanned spike, dominant at 160-218 and 743-854. Donors skewed white British and female; clonal diversity was possibly underestimated.

Trimming took 1 base from V and 4 from J, leaving 13 bases between them. The length of the CDR3 is 15 residues. Germline values: CDR1 SGHTA, CDR2 FQGNSA. The chain carries TRBV7-2 and TRBJ1-2, with D tentatively TRBD1 (6 bases). This clonotype was obtained from an adult in good health. Sample: peripheral blood, taken on day 0 of AZD1222 vaccination. CDR3 amino acids: CASSLGHRVGYGYTF. In DNA form, the CDR3 reads TGTGCCAGCAGCTTAGGTCACAGGGTGGGCTATGGCTACACCTTC.